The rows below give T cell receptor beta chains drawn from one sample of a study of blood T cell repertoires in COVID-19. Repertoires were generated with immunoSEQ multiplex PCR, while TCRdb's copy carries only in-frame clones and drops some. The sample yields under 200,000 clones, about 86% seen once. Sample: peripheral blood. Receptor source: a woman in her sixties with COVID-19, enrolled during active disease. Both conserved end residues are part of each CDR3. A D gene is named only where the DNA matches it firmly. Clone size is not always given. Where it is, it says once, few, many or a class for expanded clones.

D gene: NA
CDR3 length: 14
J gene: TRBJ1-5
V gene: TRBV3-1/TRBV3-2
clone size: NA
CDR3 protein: CASSRPEAVQPQHF
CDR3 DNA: TGTGCCAGCAGCCGACCCGAGGCGGTTCAGCCCCAGCATTTT

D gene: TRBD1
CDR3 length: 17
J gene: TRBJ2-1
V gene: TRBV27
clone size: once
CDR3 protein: CASSLYPQGAWVNEQFF
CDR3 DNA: TGTGCCAGCAGTTTATACCCCCAGGGGGCTTGGGTGAATGAGCAGTTCTTC

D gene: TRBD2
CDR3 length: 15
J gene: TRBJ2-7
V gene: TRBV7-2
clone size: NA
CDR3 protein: CASSPGVAGGYEQYF
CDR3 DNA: TGTGCCAGCAGCCCAGGAGTAGCGGGAGGGTACGAGCAGTACTTC

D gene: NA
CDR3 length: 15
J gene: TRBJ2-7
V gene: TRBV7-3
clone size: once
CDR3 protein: CASSKHGGAAHEQYF
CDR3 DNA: TGTGCCAGCAGCAAGCACGGAGGGGCGGCTCACGAGCAGTACTTC

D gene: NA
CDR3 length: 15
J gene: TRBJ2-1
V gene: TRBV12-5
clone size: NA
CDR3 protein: CASGLVGTPYNEQFF
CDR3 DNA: TGTGCTAGTGGTTTGGTAGGGACACCCTACAATGAGCAGTTCTTC

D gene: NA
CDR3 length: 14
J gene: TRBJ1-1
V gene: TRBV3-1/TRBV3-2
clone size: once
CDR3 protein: CASSQGVGGTEAFF
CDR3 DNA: TGTGCCAGCAGCCAAGGCGTGGGGGGCACTGAAGCTTTCTTT

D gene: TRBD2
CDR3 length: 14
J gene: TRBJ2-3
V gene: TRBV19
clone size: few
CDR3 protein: CASSKGLAADTQYF
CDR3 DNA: TGTGCCAGTAGTAAAGGACTAGCGGCAGATACGCAGTATTTT

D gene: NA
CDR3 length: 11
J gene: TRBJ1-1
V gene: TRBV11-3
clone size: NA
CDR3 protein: CASSRETEAFF
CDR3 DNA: TGTGCCAGCTCGAGGGAAACTGAAGCTTTCTTT

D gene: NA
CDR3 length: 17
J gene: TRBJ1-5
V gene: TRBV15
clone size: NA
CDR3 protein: CATSRDLGATSNQPQHF
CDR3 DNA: TGTGCCACCAGCAGAGATCTGGGGGCGACTAGCAATCAGCCCCAGCATTTT

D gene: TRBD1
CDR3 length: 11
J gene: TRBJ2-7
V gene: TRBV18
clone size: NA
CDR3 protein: CASSPGQLLDF
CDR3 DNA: TGTGCCAGCTCACCGGGACAGCTCCTAGACTTC

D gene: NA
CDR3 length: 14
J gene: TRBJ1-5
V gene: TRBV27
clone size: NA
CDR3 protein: CASSFGQDMQPQHF
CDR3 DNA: TGTGCCAGCAGTTTTGGTCAGGATATGCAGCCCCAGCATTTT

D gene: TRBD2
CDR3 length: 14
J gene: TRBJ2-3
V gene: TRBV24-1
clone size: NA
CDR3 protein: CATSGGRAPDTQYF
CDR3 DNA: TGTGCCACCAGTGGCGGGAGGGCCCCAGATACGCAGTATTTT

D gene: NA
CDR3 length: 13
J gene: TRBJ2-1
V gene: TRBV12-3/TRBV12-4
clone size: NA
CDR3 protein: CASSLISGVEQFF
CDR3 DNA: TGTGCCAGCAGTTTAATATCGGGTGTTGAGCAGTTCTTC

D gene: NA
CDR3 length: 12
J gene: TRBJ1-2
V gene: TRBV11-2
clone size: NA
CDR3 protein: CASSPRGYGYTF
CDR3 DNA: TGTGCCAGCAGCCCCCGAGGCTATGGCTACACCTTC

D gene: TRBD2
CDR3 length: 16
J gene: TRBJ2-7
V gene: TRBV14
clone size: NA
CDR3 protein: CASSLLAGVPSYEQYF
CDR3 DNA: TGTGCCAGCAGCCTCTTAGCGGGAGTCCCCTCCTACGAGCAGTACTTC

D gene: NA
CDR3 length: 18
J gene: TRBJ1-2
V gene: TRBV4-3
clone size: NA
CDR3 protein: CASSQDPGGTQHHYGYTF
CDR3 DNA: TGCGCCAGCAGCCAAGATCCGGGGGGGACCCAGCACCACTATGGCTACACCTTC

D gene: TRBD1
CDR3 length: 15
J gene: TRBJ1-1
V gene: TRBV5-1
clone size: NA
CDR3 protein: CASSLQGASNTEAFF
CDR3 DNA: TGCGCCAGCAGTTTGCAGGGGGCTTCGAACACTGAAGCTTTCTTT

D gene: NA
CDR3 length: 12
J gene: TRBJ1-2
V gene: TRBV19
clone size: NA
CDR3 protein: CASRFTGYGYTF
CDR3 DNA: TGTGCCAGTAGGTTTACAGGTTATGGCTACACCTTC

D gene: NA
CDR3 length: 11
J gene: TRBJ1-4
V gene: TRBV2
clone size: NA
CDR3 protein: CASSGSGKLFF
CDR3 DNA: TGTGCCAGCAGCGGATCAGGAAAACTGTTTTTT

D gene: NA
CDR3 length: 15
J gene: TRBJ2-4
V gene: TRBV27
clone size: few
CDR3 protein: CASSFQQASQNIQYF
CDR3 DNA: TGTGCCAGCAGTTTCCAGCAGGCGTCCCAAAACATTCAGTACTTC

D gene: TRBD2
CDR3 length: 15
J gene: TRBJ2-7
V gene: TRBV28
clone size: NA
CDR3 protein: CASTLRGGSSYEQYF
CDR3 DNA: TGTGCCAGCACCCTAAGGGGCGGGAGCTCCTACGAGCAGTACTTC

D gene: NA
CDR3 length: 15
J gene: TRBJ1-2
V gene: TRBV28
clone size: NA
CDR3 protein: CASSLDTSTNYGYTF
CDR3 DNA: TGTGCCAGCAGTTTGGACACCTCTACTAACTATGGCTACACCTTC

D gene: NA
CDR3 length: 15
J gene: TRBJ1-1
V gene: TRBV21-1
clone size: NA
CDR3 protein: CASSKFDQGGTEAFF
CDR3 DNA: TGTGCCAGCAGCAAATTTGACCAGGGGGGCACTGAAGCTTTCTTT

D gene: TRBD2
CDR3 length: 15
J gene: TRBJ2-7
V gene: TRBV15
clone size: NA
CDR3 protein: CATSREGGGNYEQYF
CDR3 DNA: TGTGCCACCAGCAGAGAGGGCGGGGGAAACTACGAGCAGTACTTC

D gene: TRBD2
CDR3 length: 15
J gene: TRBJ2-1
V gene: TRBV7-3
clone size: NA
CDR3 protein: CASSLNLAGRNEQFF
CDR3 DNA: TGTGCCAGCAGCTTAAATCTAGCGGGGAGGAATGAGCAGTTCTTC

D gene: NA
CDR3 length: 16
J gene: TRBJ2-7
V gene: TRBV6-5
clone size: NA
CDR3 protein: CASSYSVGLTSYEQYF
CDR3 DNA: TGTGCCAGCAGTTACTCGGTAGGACTGACGTCCTACGAGCAGTACTTC

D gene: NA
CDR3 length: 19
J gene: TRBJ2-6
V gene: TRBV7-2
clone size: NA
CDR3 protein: CASSARGTGVPSGANVLTF
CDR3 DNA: TGTGCCAGCAGCGCTAGAGGAACAGGAGTCCCCTCTGGGGCCAACGTCCTGACTTTC

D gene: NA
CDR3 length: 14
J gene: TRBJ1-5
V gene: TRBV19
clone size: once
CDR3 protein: CASRPTGTGQPQHF
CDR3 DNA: TGTGCCAGTAGGCCCACAGGGACGGGCCAGCCCCAGCATTTT

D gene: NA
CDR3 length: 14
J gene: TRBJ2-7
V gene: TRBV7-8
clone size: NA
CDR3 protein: CASSLAGVSYEQYF
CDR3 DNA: TGTGCCAGCAGCTTAGCGGGAGTATCGTACGAGCAGTACTTC

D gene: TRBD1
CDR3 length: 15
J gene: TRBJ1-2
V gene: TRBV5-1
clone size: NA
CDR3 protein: CASSSQTGGAYGYTF
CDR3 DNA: TGCGCCAGCAGCTCCCAAACAGGGGGCGCTTACGGCTACACCTTC

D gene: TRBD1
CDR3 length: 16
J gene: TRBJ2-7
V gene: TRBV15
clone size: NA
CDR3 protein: CATSRERGTGSYEQYF
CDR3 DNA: TGTGCCACCAGCAGAGAGCGGGGGACAGGGAGCTACGAGCAGTACTTC

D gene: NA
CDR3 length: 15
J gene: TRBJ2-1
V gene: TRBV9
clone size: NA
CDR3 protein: CASSVATVSYNEQFF
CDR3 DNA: TGTGCCAGCAGCGTAGCTACGGTCTCCTACAATGAGCAGTTCTTC

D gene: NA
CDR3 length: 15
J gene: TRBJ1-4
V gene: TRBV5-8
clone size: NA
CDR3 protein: CASRSTGMGLEKLFF
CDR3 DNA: TGTGCCAGCAGGTCCACAGGGATGGGGCTAGAAAAACTGTTTTTT

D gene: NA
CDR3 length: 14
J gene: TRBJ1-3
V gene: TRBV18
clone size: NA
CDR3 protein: CASSPTGTGNTIYF
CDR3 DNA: TGTGCCAGCTCGCCTACAGGGACCGGAAACACCATATATTTT

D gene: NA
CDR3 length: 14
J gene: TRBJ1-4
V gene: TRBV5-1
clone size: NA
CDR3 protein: CASSPTGSVHKLFF
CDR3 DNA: TGCGCCAGCAGCCCTACAGGGTCAGTTCATAAACTGTTTTTT

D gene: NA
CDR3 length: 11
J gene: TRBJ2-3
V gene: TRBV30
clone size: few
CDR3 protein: CAWSRTDTQYF
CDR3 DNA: TGTGCCTGGAGTCGGACAGATACGCAGTATTTT

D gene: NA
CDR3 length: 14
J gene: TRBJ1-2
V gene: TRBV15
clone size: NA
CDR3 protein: CATSEWERPGGYTF
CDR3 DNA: TGTGCCACCAGCGAGTGGGAGAGGCCAGGCGGCTACACCTTC

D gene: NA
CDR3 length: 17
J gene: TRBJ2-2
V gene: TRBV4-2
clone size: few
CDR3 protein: CASSQNPRGPNTGELFF
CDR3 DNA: TGTGCCAGCAGCCAAAACCCCAGGGGCCCTAACACCGGGGAGCTGTTTTTT

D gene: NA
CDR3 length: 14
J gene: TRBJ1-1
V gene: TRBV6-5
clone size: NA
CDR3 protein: CASRRRGGNTEAFF
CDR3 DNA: TGTGCCAGCAGACGTCGGGGGGGGAACACTGAAGCTTTCTTT

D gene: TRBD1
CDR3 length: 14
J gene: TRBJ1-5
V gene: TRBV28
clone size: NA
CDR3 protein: CASSSRTGWQPQHF
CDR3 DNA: TGTGCCAGCAGTTCAAGGACAGGGTGGCAGCCCCAGCATTTT

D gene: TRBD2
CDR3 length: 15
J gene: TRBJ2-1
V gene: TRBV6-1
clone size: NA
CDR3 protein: CASSDSGTGLYEQFF
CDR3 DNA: TGTGCCAGCAGTGATAGCGGGACGGGCCTATATGAGCAGTTCTTC

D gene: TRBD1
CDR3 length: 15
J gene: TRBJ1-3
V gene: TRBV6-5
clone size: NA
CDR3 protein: CASSWNPTGGDTIYF
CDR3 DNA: TGTGCCAGCAGTTGGAACCCGACAGGGGGTGACACCATATATTTT

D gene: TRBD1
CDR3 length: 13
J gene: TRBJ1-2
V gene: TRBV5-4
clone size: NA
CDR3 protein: CASSLTGGHGYTF
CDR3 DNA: TGTGCCAGCAGCTTAACAGGGGGGCATGGCTACACCTTC

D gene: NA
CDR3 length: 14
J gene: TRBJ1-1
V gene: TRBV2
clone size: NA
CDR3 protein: CASKNSGGMDKAFF
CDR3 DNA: TGTGCCAGCAAAAATTCCGGGGGAATGGATAAAGCTTTCTTT

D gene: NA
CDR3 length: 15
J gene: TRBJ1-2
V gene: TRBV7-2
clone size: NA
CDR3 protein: CASSLATAPPYGYTF
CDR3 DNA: TGTGCCAGCAGCTTAGCCACAGCACCCCCCTATGGCTACACCTTC

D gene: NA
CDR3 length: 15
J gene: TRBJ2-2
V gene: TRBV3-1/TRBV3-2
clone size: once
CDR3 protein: CASTPRAGNTGELFF
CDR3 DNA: TGTGCCAGCACCCCCCGGGCGGGGAACACCGGGGAGCTGTTTTTT

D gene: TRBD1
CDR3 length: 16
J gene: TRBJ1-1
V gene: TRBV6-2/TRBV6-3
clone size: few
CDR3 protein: CASSLAGGVGNTEAFF
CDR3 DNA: TGTGCCAGCAGCTTAGCAGGGGGCGTAGGGAACACTGAAGCTTTCTTT

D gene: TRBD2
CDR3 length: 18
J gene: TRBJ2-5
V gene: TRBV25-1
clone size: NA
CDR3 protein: CASLGTSGSRGPQETQYF
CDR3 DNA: TGTGCCAGCCTTGGGACTAGCGGGAGTAGGGGCCCACAAGAGACCCAGTACTTC

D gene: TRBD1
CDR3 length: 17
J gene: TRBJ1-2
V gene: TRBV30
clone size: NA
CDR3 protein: CAWPPLPQGARSYGYTF
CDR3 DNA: TGTGCCTGGCCTCCCCTACCCCAGGGGGCGCGGAGCTATGGCTACACCTTC

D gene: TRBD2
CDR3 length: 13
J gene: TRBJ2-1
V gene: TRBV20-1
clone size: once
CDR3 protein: CSASPGLVGEQFF
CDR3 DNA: TGCAGTGCTAGTCCGGGACTAGTGGGTGAGCAGTTCTTC

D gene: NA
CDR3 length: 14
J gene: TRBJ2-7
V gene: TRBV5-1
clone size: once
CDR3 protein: CASSPGWSSYEQYF
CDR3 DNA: TGCGCCAGCAGCCCGGGATGGAGCTCCTACGAGCAGTACTTC

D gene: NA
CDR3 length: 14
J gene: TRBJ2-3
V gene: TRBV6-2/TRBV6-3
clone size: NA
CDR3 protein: CASSEGHQTDTQYF
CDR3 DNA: TGTGCCAGCAGCGAGGGTCACCAAACCGATACGCAGTATTTT

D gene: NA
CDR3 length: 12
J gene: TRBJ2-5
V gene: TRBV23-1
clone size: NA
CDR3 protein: CASRPPTETQYF
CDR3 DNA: TGCGCCAGCAGACCCCCTACGGAGACCCAGTACTTC

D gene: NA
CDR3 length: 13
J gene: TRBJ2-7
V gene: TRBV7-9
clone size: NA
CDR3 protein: CASSADITYEQYF
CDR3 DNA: TGTGCCAGCAGCGCGGACATTACCTACGAGCAGTACTTC

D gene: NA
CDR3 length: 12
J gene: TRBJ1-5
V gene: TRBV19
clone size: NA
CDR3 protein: CASSISNQPQHF
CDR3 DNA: TGTGCCAGTAGTATTTCAAATCAGCCCCAGCATTTT